These 32 T cell receptor beta chains came from one sample sequenced in a study of human T cells and chemical hapten exposure. TCRdb itself ran the RACE reads through MiXCR, one entry per CDR3 protein. Of 270,000 or so distinct CDR3 sequences in the sample, 7.7% were seen once. Described time point: pre-sensitization, week 0. The sample's treatment: therapeutic diphenylcyclopropenone sensitization with weekly scalp DPC. Sequenced here: whole blood, sampled in connection with sensitization to the hapten diphenylcyclopropenone (DPC). Every receptor here comes from a man aged 18 to 29 with alopecia areata. Some clones in this sample may be carry-over from other donors' samples.

This clonotype has a handful of counts. V gene TRBV29-1 combines with J gene TRBJ2-7, with 7 positions matching TRBD1. J lost 6 bases, V lost 4 bases, and 9 bases had no gene match. This CDR3 has 13 amino acids. Germline assignment: CDR1 SQVTM and CDR2 ANQGSEA. Written as DNA, the CDR3 is TGCAGCGTTGCCGGGACAGCCCGTCTCGAGCAGTACTTC. It is translated as CSVAGTARLEQYF.

This clonotype showed up just a few times. The chain uses TRBV19 and TRBJ2-5; D perhaps matches TRBD2 (5 bases). This CDR3 has 14 residues. Germline CDR1 is LNHDA and CDR2 is SQIVND (reference sequence). Trimming pared 5 bases from V and 5 bases from J, leaving 15 bases between. DNA for the CDR3: TGTGCCAGTAGTCCCCGGGGATGGGTCGAGACCCAGTACTTC. Translated, it gives CASSPRGWVETQYF.

Many counts were recorded for this clonotype. The rearrangement links TRBV5-1 to TRBJ1-4, with D possibly matching TRBD1 (6 bases). This CDR3 is 14 amino acids long. CDR1 is SGHRS and CDR2 is YFSETQ in the germline V gene. V lost 4 bases, J lost 4 bases, and 11 bases lay in between. The CDR3 DNA follows: TGCGCCAGCAGCCCCGGGACATATAATGAAAAACTGTTTTTT. Its protein is CASSPGTYNEKLFF.

This clonotype was recorded a few times. Here the CDR3 DNA reads TGTGCCAGCAGCTTATTCGATCGAACTAGCACAGATACGCAGTATTTT. Translating it yields CASSLFDRTSTDTQYF. V gene TRBV11-2 combines with J gene TRBJ2-3; D ambiguous. Germline CDR1 SGHAT, CDR2 FQNNGV. This CDR3 is built from 16 residues. The V and J ends lost 2 bases and 0 bases respectively, with 12 bases between them.

The CDR3 loop is CASGFPGETQYF. CDR3 nucleotide sequence: TGTGCTAGTGGTTTCCCGGGGGAGACCCAGTACTTC. The chain couples TRBV12-5 to TRBJ2-5; TRBD2 is a possible D gene (5 bases). Trimming left V 3 bases short and J 5 bases short, with 7 bases between. The CDR3 loop spans 12 amino acids. CDR1 is LGHNT, CDR2 FRNRAP, per germline.

The chain uses TRBV7-3 and TRBJ1-3; D is unclear. This CDR3 has 16 amino acids. CDR1 SGHTA and CDR2 FQGTGA come from the germline V gene. The V end was cut by 1 base, the J end by 1 base, with 11 bases between. The CDR3 is CASSLNAELSGNTIYF. The CDR3 DNA reads TGTGCCAGCAGCTTAAACGCCGAACTGTCTGGAAACACCATATATTTT. The entire variable domain, with the rest obtained from reference TRBV7-3 and TRBJ1-3, is as follows: GAGVSQTPSNKVTEKGKYVELRCDPISGHTALYWYRQSLGQGPEFLIYFQGTGAADDSGLPNDRFFAVRPEGSVSTLKIQRTERGDSAVYLCASSLNAELSGNTIYFGEGSWLTVV.

This clonotype was counted ten times or more. The chain couples TRBV12-3 or TRBV12-4 to TRBJ1-2, with 8 bases matching TRBD1. The CDR3 loop spans 13 amino acids. Trimming at V came to 3 bases and at J to 4 bases, leaving 1 base not matched to a gene. In DNA form, the CDR3 reads TGTGCCAGCAGTTTCGACAGGGGCTATGGCTACACCTTC. Amino acids: CASSFDRGYGYTF.

The chain recombines TRBV6-6 with TRBJ2-3; TRBD2 agrees at 10 bases. CDR1 is MNHNY, CDR2 SVGAGI, per germline (reference sequence). The trim removed 5 bases at V and 5 bases at J, leaving 1 base unmatched. This CDR3 spans 13 amino acids. The CDR3: CASSGTSEDTQYF. The CDR3, as DNA: TGTGCCAGCAGTGGGACTAGCGAAGATACGCAGTATTTT.

The chain carries TRBV6-1 and TRBJ2-3; the D gene is possibly TRBD1 (6 bases). This CDR3 contains 16 residues. CDR1 and CDR2 from the germline V gene are MNHNS and SASEGT. Trimming shortened V by 6 bases and J by 0 bases, and 16 bases separated the two germline ends. The CDR3 nucleotides read TGTGCCAGCAGCGGCGGTTCCACAGGGAGCACAGATACGCAGTATTTT. It yields the protein CASSGGSTGSTDTQYF.

This clonotype was recorded many times. The gene calls are TRBV11-2 and TRBJ1-2; 9 nucleotides match TRBD1. The CDR3 runs 14 residues. V was pared by 4 bases and J by 8 bases, with 8 bases of the junction left unmatched. Germline CDR1 reads SGHAT; CDR2 reads FQNNGV. The CDR3 protein is CASSSAGTGLGYTF. CDR3 DNA: TGTGCCAGCAGCTCGGCCGGGACAGGGCTCGGCTACACCTTC.

The J gene is TRBJ2-1, the V gene TRBV28; TRBD1 matches 7 bases. This CDR3 comprises 14 residues. V dropped 4 bases and J dropped 4; count of bases not matched to a gene: 4. Germline CDR1 is MDHEN and CDR2 is SYDVKM. CDR3: CASSSRQGYNEQFF. The CDR3 DNA sequence: TGTGCCAGCAGTTCCCGACAGGGTTACAATGAGCAGTTCTTC.

This clonotype was detected only a few times. The chain combines TRBV7-9 with TRBJ1-3; TRBD1 might be the D (5 bases). This CDR3 comprises 15 residues. V shed 4 bases and J shed 3 bases, with 13 bases lying between them. Germline V lookup: CDR1 SEHNR, CDR2 FQNEAQ (reference sequence). The CDR3 region is CASSWGTRDGNTIYF. DNA of the CDR3: TGTGCCAGCAGCTGGGGGACTCGAGATGGAAACACCATATATTTT.

This clonotype has only a few counts. CDR3 DNA sequence: TGTGCCAGCAGTGCTCAAACAGGGGGTGCCGGGGCCAACGTCCTGACTTTC. This codes for CASSAQTGGAGANVLTF. This chain joins TRBV2 and TRBJ2-6, with 8 nucleotides matching TRBD1. This CDR3 is built from 17 residues. The germline CDR1 and CDR2 sequences are SNHLY and FYNNEI. The ends lost 4 bases at V and 4 bases at J; junction bases unmatched: 9.

In its sample, this clonotype was seen many times. This chain links TRBV6-5 with TRBJ2-5; D may be TRBD1 (5 bases). Germline CDR1 MNHEY, CDR2 SVGAGI. CDR3 length: 14 amino acids. Trimming took off 6 bases at V and 5 bases at J, with 16 bases between the two ends. The CDR3: CASSQTDSRETQYF. The CDR3 region has the DNA TGTGCCAGCAGCCAGACCGACAGTAGGGAGACCCAGTACTTC.

This clonotype was recorded at least ten times. J is TRBJ1-2 and V is TRBV6-5, with D maybe TRBD1 (5 bases). In germline, CDR1 is MNHEY, CDR2 SVGAGI. V was cut by 8 bases and J by 4 bases, with 20 bases left in between. The CDR3 runs to 15 residues. CDR3 DNA: TGTGCCAGCTCAGTTACGGGGCGGGGGATCTATGGCTACACCTTC. Residues: CASSVTGRGIYGYTF.

In its sample, this clonotype was seen a few times. V and J are TRBV6-1 and TRBJ2-7, with a tentative D call TRBD1 (6 bases). Germline CDR1 MNHNS, CDR2 SASEGT. V lost 6 bases to trimming and J lost 6 bases, with 9 bases between them. The CDR3 is made up of 11 amino acids. The CDR3 sequence is CASRGHREQYV. Written as DNA, the CDR3 is TGTGCCAGCAGGGGACACCGCGAGCAGTACGTC.

This rearrangement joins TRBV20-1 to TRBJ2-2; 7 nucleotides match TRBD1. This CDR3 is 14 amino acids long. The V and J ends lost 2 bases and 7 bases, in that order; junction bases with no gene match: 7. In germline, CDR1 is DFQATT, CDR2 SNEGSKA (reference sequence). CDR3 region: CSARTAGGNGELFF. The CDR3 DNA sequence: TGCAGTGCTAGAACGGCAGGGGGAAACGGGGAGCTGTTTTTT.

This clonotype was picked up a small number of times. The J gene is TRBJ2-2, the V gene TRBV7-9, with D hard to call. Deletions cut 5 bases from V and 0 bases from J, with 10 bases between. This CDR3 has 15 amino acids. CDR1 SEHNR and CDR2 FQNEAQ come from the germline V gene (reference sequence). CDR3 amino acids: CASSPRYPNTGELFF. The CDR3 coding sequence is TGTGCCAGCAGCCCCAGGTACCCGAACACCGGGGAGCTGTTTTTT.

This clonotype was counted ten times or more. J is TRBJ1-2 and V is TRBV12-3 or TRBV12-4; D remains ambiguous. Trimming pared 6 bases from V and 6 bases from J, leaving 11 bases between. The CDR3 extends over 12 amino acids. The CDR3 reads CASRGSSDGYTF. CDR3 sequence (DNA): TGTGCCAGCAGGGGATCCTCTGATGGCTACACCTTC.

This clonotype was counted many times. This CDR3 is CASSQEARVLGYTF. The DNA of the CDR3 is TGCGCCAGCAGCCAAGAAGCCAGGGTTTTAGGCTACACCTTC. V gene TRBV4-1 combines with J gene TRBJ1-2; D might be TRBD1 (5 bases). Germline V gives CDR1 MGHRA, CDR2 YSYEKL. The CDR3 loop spans 14 amino acids. Trimming took off 0 bases at V and 8 bases at J, with 13 bases between the two ends.

This clonotype came up many times. This sequence joins TRBV4-1 and TRBJ2-5; D call uncertain. Germline CDR1 reads MGHRA; CDR2 reads YSYEKL. The CDR3 covers 14 residues. Trimming pared 1 base from V and 2 bases from J, leaving 8 bases between. The CDR3 loop reads CASSQVEVQETQYF. CDR3 sequence (DNA): TGCGCCAGCAGCCAAGTTGAGGTACAAGAGACCCAGTACTTC.

V gene TRBV6-6 combines with J gene TRBJ1-6; D gene unclear. V was cut by 6 bases and J by 0 bases, with 9 bases left in between. The germline V gene encodes CDR1 MNHNY and CDR2 SVGAGI (reference sequence). The CDR3 has 15 amino acids. The CDR3 DNA reads TGTGCCAGCAGGAGTAGGAGCTCCTATAATTCACCCCTCCACTTT. This codes for CASRSRSSYNSPLHF.

The V call is TRBV20-1, the J call TRBJ2-7; D may be TRBD1 (5 bases). The CDR3 length is 16 residues. Germline V gene data show CDR1 as DFQATT and CDR2 as SNEGSKA (reference sequence). The V gene lost 4 bases and the J gene lost 2 bases, with 21 bases spanning the gap. CDR3 loop: CSATSPQGGFTYEQYF. CDR3 coding DNA: TGCAGTGCTACAAGCCCCCAGGGTGGATTTACCTACGAGCAGTACTTC.

This clonotype has just a few counts. V gene TRBV9 combines with J gene TRBJ1-1, with D perhaps TRBD1 (5 bases). The CDR3 totals 13 residues. V lost 8 bases and J lost 0, with 11 bases in between. Germline-derived CDR1 and CDR2 are SGDLS and YYNGEE. In DNA, the CDR3 is TGTGCCAGTGCTGGGGGAATGAACACTGAAGCTTTCTTT. Translation: CASAGGMNTEAFF.

This clonotype was seen only a few times. This rearrangement joins TRBV28 to TRBJ2-4, with TRBD2 as a possible D gene (7 bases). CDR3 length equals 18 residues. Germline V gene sequence: CDR1 MDHEN, CDR2 SYDVKM. V lost 3 bases and J 0 bases, leaving 18 bases between the germline ends. Here the CDR3 DNA reads TGTGCCAGCAGTTTCCGCGTTGGGGGGGCTATAGCCAAAAACATTCAGTACTTC. It codes for CASSFRVGGAIAKNIQYF.

This clonotype occurred a few times. This chain joins TRBV27 and TRBJ1-1; D not certain. The CDR3 has 13 amino acids. Germline V lookup: CDR1 MNHEY, CDR2 SMNVEV (reference sequence). Trimming removed 11 bases at V and 1 base at J, with 14 bases between. The CDR3 spells CASRIEKNTEAFF. CDR3 DNA: TGTGCCTCCAGGATAGAAAAGAACACTGAAGCTTTCTTT.

This rearrangement joins TRBV18 to TRBJ2-3, with 7 bases matching TRBD1. From germline, CDR1 is KGHSH and CDR2 LQKENI. The junction had 8 bases not matched to a gene; V was cut back by 3 bases and J by 2 bases. The CDR3 runs to 16 residues. The CDR3 DNA follows: TGTGCCAGCTCACCCGACAGGGCCCGCCTCACAGATACGCAGTATTTT. Translated, it gives CASSPDRARLTDTQYF.

A few counts support this clonotype. This chain uses TRBV6-5 with TRBJ1-2; TRBD1 agrees at 10 bases. V gave up 6 bases and J gave up 3 bases; unmatched junction bases: 4. CDR1 and CDR2 (germline): MNHEY, SVGAGI. The CDR3 length is 14 residues. CDR3 in DNA: TGTGCCAGCAGGACAGGGGGCGCGGACTATGGCTACACCTTC. Translated: CASRTGGADYGYTF.

This clonotype was detected only a few times. J is TRBJ2-3 and V is TRBV6-2 or TRBV6-3; D gene uncertain. The CDR3 totals 15 residues. The V end lost 3 bases, the J end lost 4 bases, and 14 bases lay between the germline ends. Germline loops: CDR1 MNHEY, CDR2 SVGEGT. CDR3 residues: CASSYVGLVADTQYF. The CDR3 DNA sequence: TGTGCCAGCAGTTATGTAGGCTTGGTGGCAGATACGCAGTATTTT.

This clonotype appeared a few times. The J gene is TRBJ2-5, the V gene TRBV7-7; the D is unclear. CDR3 length equals 14 residues. The V gene's germline CDR1 is SSHAT and CDR2 FNYEAQ (reference sequence). V was trimmed by 5 bases and J by 1 base, leaving 11 bases between them. The CDR3 spells CASSPSTAQETQYF. The CDR3 DNA is TGTGCCAGCAGCCCCTCCACGGCCCAAGAGACCCAGTACTTC.

V is TRBV6-5 and J is TRBJ2-5; 10 bases are shared with TRBD1. The CDR3 sequence is 16 residues long. With 6 bases clipped from V and 2 bases from J, the junction kept 9 bases outside the gene matches. In germline, CDR1 is MNHEY, CDR2 SVGAGI. Written as DNA, the CDR3 is TGTGCCAGCAGGCCCGGGACAGGGGCATATCAAGAGACCCAGTACTTC. Translated, it gives CASRPGTGAYQETQYF.

This clonotype was detected only a few times. The chain combines TRBV2 with TRBJ2-5; 7 bases agree with TRBD2. Looked up from germline, CDR1 is SNHLY and CDR2 is FYNNEI. The V gene end was trimmed by 4 bases and the J gene end by 3 bases; junction bases not matched to a gene: 8. The CDR3 extends over 15 amino acids. The CDR3 DNA sequence: TGTGCCAGCAGTGTCGGACTGACTAGCAAAGAGACCCAGTACTTC. Residues: CASSVGLTSKETQYF.